This TCR beta chain was observed in a study of T-cell memory formation after mild COVID-19. Study at large: TCR clusters largely stayed donor specific. Study findings and constraints: The finding that pre-infection memory included some responding clones suggested that cross-reactive memory joined. Contracting clones, day 15 to 85, had balanced CD4/CD8, and later expanders favored CD4+.

Concerning this clonotype itself: The target antigen is unknown.

Constant-segment-primed 5'RACE gave TCR alpha and TCR beta cDNA libraries with sample barcodes and UMIs. TCRdb itself ran the 5' RACE reads through MiXCR, one entry per CDR3 protein. The sample consists of about 470,000 distinct CDR3 sequences, more than 20% of them appearing once. This CDR3 is 12 amino acids long. The germline CDR1 and CDR2 sequences are SEHNR and FQNEAQ (reference sequence). The V gene lost 4 bases and the J gene lost 3 bases, with 7 bases spanning the gap. Source material: PBMCs or a T cell subset sorted from them (not recorded which). The sequence was collected from an adult woman who had mild COVID-19 (a few samples of this study predate the infection). Cell type and time point are not known. The genes are TRBV7-9 and TRBJ2-7; unclear D gene. As DNA, the CDR3 is TGTGCCAGCAGCTACGTTGGCTACGAGCAGTACTTC. Translated, it gives CASSYVGYEQYF.